This is a list of T cell receptor beta chains from one sample in a study of CD8 T cells in ankylosing spondylitis. TCRdb redid the calling of the 5' RACE reads with MiXCR, one entry per CDR3 protein. In the table there are some 140,000 distinct CDR3 sequences, roughly 8.3% of which are singletons. The sequencing input was synovial fluid, either unsorted or a sorted T cell fraction (not recorded which). The receptor set was obtained from a male donor with ankylosing spondylitis. Both conserved end residues are part of each CDR3. Each record gives: clone size, V gene, J gene, CDR3 protein. Clone sizes are given selectively: once, few, many, or a class where the clone is expanded.

>many|TRBV6-2/TRBV6-3|TRBJ2-5
CASTDGGRGDGETQYF
>-|TRBV7-8|TRBJ1-6
CASSLVSTGGSYNSPLHF
>few|TRBV9|TRBJ2-1
CASSVEGGGNEQFF
>many|TRBV10-3|TRBJ1-1
CAISDRGIMNTEAFF
>-|TRBV29-1|TRBJ2-1
CSVIRSGSLSSSYNEQFF
>many|TRBV6-1|TRBJ2-1
CASRTSGRGNEQFF
>once|TRBV28|TRBJ2-5
CASSPTLAGKETQYF
>-|TRBV20-1|TRBJ2-5
CSARQDSSLETQYF
>-|TRBV12-3/TRBV12-4|TRBJ1-4
CASSLDRVREKLFF
>-|TRBV4-3|TRBJ2-3
CASSRYASGQTGADTQYF
>few|TRBV20-1|TRBJ2-5
CSAPQEVPETQYF
>few|TRBV6-2/TRBV6-3|TRBJ2-5
CASRSHRGSETQYF
>many|TRBV7-2|TRBJ1-1
CASSLVLKGNTEAFF
>many|TRBV6-1|TRBJ2-1
CASSLGRFNEQFF
>once|TRBV7-2|TRBJ2-2
CASSLSFGTGGTGELFF
>-|TRBV7-9|TRBJ2-7
CASSLSPDGGNEQYF
>-|TRBV20-1|TRBJ2-3
CSALKGGPTDTQYF
>-|TRBV6-5|TRBJ2-6
CASSYGGGSGANVLTF
>few|TRBV28|TRBJ1-5
CASSLWSQPQHF
>few|TRBV12-5|TRBJ2-1
CASGLAGAREQFF
>few|TRBV6-2/TRBV6-3|TRBJ1-2
CASSSLQQNLYGYTF
>many|TRBV9|TRBJ1-1
CASSLGSTEAFF
>few|TRBV24-1|TRBJ2-5
CATGIGGQETQYF
>-|TRBV4-3|TRBJ1-2
CASSQDPAGVSYGYTF
>few|TRBV11-2|TRBJ1-3
CASSVTISGNTIYF
>many|TRBV4-3|TRBJ1-5
CASSQEIRTGSWSPQHF
>few|TRBV5-6|TRBJ2-2
CASSLRSTGELFF
>few|TRBV24-1|TRBJ2-2
CATNVGFNTGELFF
>-|TRBV6-5|TRBJ1-3
CASSWGQFGNTIYF
>many|TRBV6-4|TRBJ2-1
CASPYSGAGGNEQFF
>many|TRBV5-1|TRBJ2-7
CASRGTGASYEQYF
>many|TRBV7-2|TRBJ2-3
CASSYTADTQYF
>many|TRBV4-3|TRBJ2-5
CASSRQQGETQYF
>many|TRBV9|TRBJ1-2
CASSVGGSLYGGYTF
>few|TRBV7-6|TRBJ2-3
CASSQRRGSSTDTQYF
>many|TRBV5-6|TRBJ1-5
CASSFRDRHQPQHF